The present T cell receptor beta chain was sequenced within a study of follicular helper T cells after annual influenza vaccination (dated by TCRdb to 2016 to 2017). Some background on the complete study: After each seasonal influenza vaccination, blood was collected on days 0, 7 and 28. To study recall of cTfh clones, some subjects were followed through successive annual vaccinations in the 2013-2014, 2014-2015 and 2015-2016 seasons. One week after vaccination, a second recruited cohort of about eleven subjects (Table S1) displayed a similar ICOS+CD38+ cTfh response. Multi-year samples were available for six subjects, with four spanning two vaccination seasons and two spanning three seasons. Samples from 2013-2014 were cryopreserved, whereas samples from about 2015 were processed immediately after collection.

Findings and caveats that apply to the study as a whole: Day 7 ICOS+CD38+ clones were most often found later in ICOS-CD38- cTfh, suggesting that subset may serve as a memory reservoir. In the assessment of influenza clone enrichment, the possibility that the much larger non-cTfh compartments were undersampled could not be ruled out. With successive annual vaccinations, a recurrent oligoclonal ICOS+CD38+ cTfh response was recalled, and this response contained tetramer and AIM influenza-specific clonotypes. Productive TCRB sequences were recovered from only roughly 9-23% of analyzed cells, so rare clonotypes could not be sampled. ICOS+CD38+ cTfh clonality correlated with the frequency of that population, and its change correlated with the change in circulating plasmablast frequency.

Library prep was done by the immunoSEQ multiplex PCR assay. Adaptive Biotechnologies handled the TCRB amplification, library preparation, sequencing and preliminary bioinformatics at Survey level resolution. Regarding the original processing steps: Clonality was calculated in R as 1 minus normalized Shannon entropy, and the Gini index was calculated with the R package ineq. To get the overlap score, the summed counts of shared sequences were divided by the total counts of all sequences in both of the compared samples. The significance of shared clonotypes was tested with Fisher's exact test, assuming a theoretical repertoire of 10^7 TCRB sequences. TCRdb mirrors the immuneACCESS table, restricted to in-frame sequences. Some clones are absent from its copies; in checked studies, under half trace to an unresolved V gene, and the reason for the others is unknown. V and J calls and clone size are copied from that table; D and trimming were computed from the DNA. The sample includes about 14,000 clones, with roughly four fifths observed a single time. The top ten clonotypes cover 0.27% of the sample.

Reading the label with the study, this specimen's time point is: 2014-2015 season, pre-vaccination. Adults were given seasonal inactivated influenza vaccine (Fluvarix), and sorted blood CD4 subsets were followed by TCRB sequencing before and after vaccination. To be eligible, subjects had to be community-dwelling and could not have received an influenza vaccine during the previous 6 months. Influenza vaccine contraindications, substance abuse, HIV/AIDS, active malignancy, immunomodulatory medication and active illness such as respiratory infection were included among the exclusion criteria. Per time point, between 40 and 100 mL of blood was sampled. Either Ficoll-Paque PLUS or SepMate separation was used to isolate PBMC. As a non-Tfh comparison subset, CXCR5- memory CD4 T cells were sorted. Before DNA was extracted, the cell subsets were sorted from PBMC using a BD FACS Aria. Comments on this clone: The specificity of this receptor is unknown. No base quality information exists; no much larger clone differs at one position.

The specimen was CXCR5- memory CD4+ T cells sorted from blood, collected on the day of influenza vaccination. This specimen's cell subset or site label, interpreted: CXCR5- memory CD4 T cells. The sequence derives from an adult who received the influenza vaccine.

The nucleotide sequence reads as follows: TGCGCCAGCAGCTTGTCGCGGTCCACTGTGGAGCTGTTTTTT. The encoded protein is CASSLSRSTVELFF. The rearranged chain carries TRBV5-1 and TRBJ2-2; no confident D gene assignment can be made. Inclusive of the bounding cysteine and phenylalanine, the CDR3 is 14 residues long. Of all the DNA, just the CDR3 is kept, 42 bases in frame from base 1. V sheds 1 base and J sheds 10 bases, leaving 14 bases between their ends. CDR1 SGHRS and CDR2 YFSETQ are derived from the germline V gene.